These T cell receptor beta chains were read from a single sample in a study of cytomegalovirus exposure and HLA in healthy donors. Profiling relied on immunoSEQ multiplex PCR, and the TCRdb table lists in-frame clones only, not all of them. The table shows fewer than 200,000 clones, with roughly two thirds occurring only once. Material: PBMCs. The receptors were gathered from a woman under 30 in good health and CMV-seropositive. The CDR3 runs from the conserved cysteine through the conserved F or W. A D gene is named only where the DNA matches it firmly. The size field is filled for only some rows; it gives once, few, many or a size class.

V gene,J gene,D gene,clone size,CDR3 protein,CDR3 DNA
TRBV10-3,TRBJ1-2,TRBD1,.,CAISESQGTGGAHGYTF,TGTGCCATCAGTGAGTCTCAGGGGACAGGGGGCGCGCATGGCTACACCTTC
TRBV6-5,TRBJ1-2,.,.,CASSYSLLSYGYTF,TGTGCCAGCAGTTACTCGCTCCTGAGCTATGGCTACACCTTC
TRBV7-9,TRBJ1-1,.,.,CASSSDWTQLNTEAFF,TGTGCCAGCAGCTCCGACTGGACACAATTGAACACTGAAGCTTTCTTT
TRBV7-9,TRBJ2-7,.,.,CASSLATDIYEQYF,TGTGCCAGCAGCTTAGCCACAGATATATACGAGCAGTACTTC
TRBV30,TRBJ2-1,TRBD2,.,CAGRGVPVDEQFF,TGTGCCGGGAGGGGAGTGCCCGTCGATGAGCAGTTCTTC
TRBV4-3,TRBJ2-7,.,.,CASSHDRSYEQYF,TGCGCCAGCAGCCACGACAGATCCTACGAGCAGTACTTC
TRBV7-8,TRBJ2-1,TRBD2,.,CASSKSLAGGTYNEQFF,TGTGCCAGCAGCAAAAGCCTAGCGGGGGGAACTTACAATGAGCAGTTCTTC
TRBV4-3,TRBJ2-7,.,.,CASSQEDGGTYEQYF,TGCGCCAGCAGCCAAGAAGACGGAGGGACCTACGAGCAGTACTTC
TRBV6-5,TRBJ1-1,.,.,CASSYRSEAFF,TGTGCCAGCAGTTACCGTTCTGAAGCTTTCTTT
TRBV2,TRBJ2-7,TRBD2,few,CASKQTSGGGLRSYEQYF,TGTGCCAGCAAACAGACTAGCGGGGGGGGGCTGAGGTCCTACGAGCAGTACTTC
TRBV15,TRBJ2-7,TRBD1,.,CATSRDGQGSYEQYF,TGTGCCACCAGCAGAGATGGACAGGGCTCCTACGAGCAGTACTTC
TRBV15,TRBJ2-7,TRBD2,.,CATSRDPASGSAQQYF,TGTGCCACCAGCAGAGATCCGGCTAGCGGGAGCGCACAGCAGTACTTC
TRBV10-1,TRBJ1-3,.,many,CASLELRGRAEGNTIYF,TGCGCCAGCCTTGAACTCCGGGGGAGAGCGGAGGGAAACACCATATATTTT
TRBV11-3,TRBJ2-3,.,.,CASSLGAGLGDTQYF,TGTGCCAGCAGCTTAGGGGCGGGTTTGGGCGATACGCAGTATTTT
TRBV4-1,TRBJ2-3,TRBD2,few,CASSRTFDLAGGRVTQYF,TGCGCCAGCAGCCGCACTTTCGATCTAGCGGGAGGGCGGGTTACGCAGTATTTT
TRBV19,TRBJ1-1,TRBD1,.,CASSSIQGTNTEAFF,TGTGCCAGTAGTTCTATACAGGGGACGAACACTGAAGCTTTCTTT
TRBV5-1,TRBJ1-5,.,.,CASSAGPNQPQHF,TGCGCCAGCAGTGCGGGACCCAATCAGCCCCAGCATTTT
TRBV27,TRBJ1-2,TRBD1,.,CASTSLNRGGASNYGYTF,TGTGCCAGCACCTCTCTGAACAGGGGGGGGGCATCGAACTATGGCTACACCTTC
TRBV28,TRBJ2-2,TRBD1,.,CASRLQGGRDPANTGELFF,TGTGCCAGCAGACTCCAAGGGGGCAGGGACCCGGCGAACACCGGGGAGCTGTTTTTT
TRBV10-3,TRBJ1-2,.,.,CAISSAQPFYGYTF,TGTGCCATCAGTTCTGCACAGCCCTTCTATGGCTACACCTTC
TRBV4-1,TRBJ1-2,.,.,CASSQGEGGAGYTF,TGCGCCAGCAGCCAGGGCGAGGGGGGGGCTGGCTACACCTTC
TRBV5-1,TRBJ2-1,TRBD2,.,CASSILAGVLDEQFF,TGCGCCAGCAGCATACTAGCGGGAGTTCTCGATGAGCAGTTCTTC
TRBV5-1,TRBJ1-1,TRBD1,.,CASSAHRGGNTEAFF,TGCGCCAGCAGCGCCCACAGGGGGGGGAACACTGAAGCTTTCTTT
TRBV6-5,TRBJ2-3,TRBD2,.,CASSYSTSGSGDTQYF,TGTGCCAGCAGTTACTCGACTAGCGGGAGTGGAGATACGCAGTATTTT
TRBV5-6,TRBJ2-7,TRBD1,few,CASSYGTGLYEQYF,TGTGCCAGCAGCTATGGGACAGGGCTCTACGAGCAGTACTTC
TRBV27,TRBJ2-7,TRBD2,few,CASSSRKTYLAGGYPNSYEQYF,TGTGCCAGCAGTTCCCGAAAAACCTATTTAGCGGGGGGATACCCTAACTCCTACGAGCAGTACTTC
TRBV27,TRBJ2-5,TRBD1,.,CASSSYPPGTGGETQYF,TGTGCCAGCAGTTCTTACCCCCCCGGGACAGGGGGTGAGACCCAGTACTTC
TRBV29-1,TRBJ2-7,TRBD2,.,CSVEVAGINEQYF,TGCAGCGTTGAAGTAGCGGGGATTAACGAGCAGTACTTC
TRBV6-6,TRBJ1-2,.,.,CASTPRTEGGGYTF,TGTGCCAGCACACCTAGGACAGAGGGTGGTGGCTACACCTTC
TRBV19,TRBJ1-2,TRBD1,.,CASNPHDAGQLNYGYTF,TGTGCCAGTAATCCACACGACGCGGGACAGCTTAACTATGGCTACACCTTC
TRBV25-1,TRBJ1-2,TRBD1,.,CATLTGTGYTF,TGTGCCACCCTGACAGGGACGGGCTACACCTTC
TRBV6-1,TRBJ1-2,TRBD1,.,CASRATGGAYGYTF,TGTGCCAGCAGGGCGACAGGGGGCGCCTATGGCTACACCTTC
TRBV7-9,TRBJ1-2,.,.,CASSLGPANYGYTF,TGTGCCAGCAGCTTAGGTCCGGCTAACTATGGCTACACCTTC
TRBV6-6,TRBJ1-2,.,.,CASLTGIQANYGYTF,TGTGCCAGCCTTACGGGGATTCAAGCAAACTATGGCTACACCTTC
TRBV7-2,TRBJ2-3,TRBD2,.,CASSLGLAGAIDFTDTQYF,TGTGCCAGCAGCTTAGGACTAGCGGGGGCCATAGACTTCACAGATACGCAGTATTTT
TRBV27,TRBJ1-2,.,.,CASWTVLYGYTF,TGTGCCAGTTGGACAGTCCTTTATGGCTACACCTTC
TRBV2,TRBJ2-4,TRBD2,once,CASSNRLAGGPGNIQYF,TGTGCCAGCAGCAACCGACTAGCGGGAGGGCCGGGAAACATTCAGTACTTC
TRBV7-8,TRBJ2-1,.,.,CASSLEAAPQFF,TGTGCCAGCAGCTTAGAGGCGGCTCCACAGTTCTTC
TRBV4-2,TRBJ2-7,.,few,CASSQEFMSPYYEQYF,TGTGCCAGCAGCCAAGAGTTTATGTCTCCCTACTACGAGCAGTACTTC
TRBV2,TRBJ2-5,TRBD2,.,CASSGTSGIGRDF,TGTGCCAGCAGTGGGACTAGCGGGATCGGTAGGGACTTC
TRBV7-2,TRBJ2-5,.,.,CASSQSSGGGRETQYF,TGTGCCAGCAGCCAATCTAGTGGCGGGGGCAGGGAGACCCAGTACTTC
TRBV2,TRBJ2-5,TRBD2,.,CASSEAGGLETQYF,TGTGCCAGCAGTGAGGCGGGGGGGCTCGAGACCCAGTACTTC
TRBV5-1,TRBJ1-2,TRBD1,.,CASSFQDRGLGSNYGYTF,TGCGCCAGCAGCTTTCAGGACAGGGGGCTCGGTTCTAACTATGGCTACACCTTC
TRBV7-9,TRBJ1-2,.,few,CASPGGYTF,TGTGCCAGTCCCGGGGGCTACACCTTC
TRBV5-6,TRBJ2-7,TRBD1,.,CASARGPGNEQYF,TGTGCCAGCGCCAGGGGGCCGGGAAACGAGCAGTACTTC
TRBV19,TRBJ1-1,TRBD1,.,CASSTDRVDTEAFF,TGTGCCAGTAGTACGGACAGGGTTGACACTGAAGCTTTCTTT
TRBV29-1,TRBJ2-7,.,.,CSVLARAYEQYF,TGCAGCGTTTTAGCCAGGGCCTACGAGCAGTACTTC
TRBV28,TRBJ1-2,TRBD1,.,CASSLTGARGYTF,TGTGCCAGCAGCTTAACAGGGGCCCGTGGCTACACCTTC
TRBV10-3,TRBJ2-3,.,once,CATGDSLTDTQYF,TGTGCCACCGGGGACTCCCTCACAGATACGCAGTATTTT
TRBV19,TRBJ1-5,.,.,CASSIVLETSQPQHF,TGTGCCAGTAGTATAGTTTTGGAGACTTCTCAGCCCCAGCATTTT
TRBV30,TRBJ1-4,.,.,CAWSPGLRANEKLFF,TGTGCCTGGAGTCCGGGGTTGAGGGCTAATGAAAAACTGTTTTTT
TRBV5-1,TRBJ2-5,TRBD2,.,CASSLQLAGEETQYF,TGCGCCAGCAGCTTACAACTAGCGGGAGAAGAGACCCAGTACTTC
TRBV19,TRBJ2-7,TRBD1,.,CASSAFIGTAPGYEQYF,TGTGCCAGTAGTGCCTTTATAGGGACAGCCCCGGGGTACGAGCAGTACTTC
TRBV4-3,TRBJ1-2,.,.,CASSQVRNYGYTF,TGCGCCAGCAGCCAAGTTCGGAACTATGGCTACACCTTC
TRBV29-1,TRBJ2-3,TRBD1,.,CSAGTVRRSGTDTQYF,TGCAGCGCTGGGACAGTCCGTCGGTCCGGCACAGATACGCAGTATTTT
TRBV4-3,TRBJ2-7,TRBD2,few,CASSPTSGVPYEQYF,TGCGCCAGCAGCCCAACTAGCGGGGTACCCTACGAGCAGTACTTC
TRBV15,TRBJ1-4,TRBD1,.,CATSRSDRGRLDEKLFF,TGTGCCACCAGCAGGTCGGACAGGGGGCGCTTGGATGAAAAACTGTTTTTT